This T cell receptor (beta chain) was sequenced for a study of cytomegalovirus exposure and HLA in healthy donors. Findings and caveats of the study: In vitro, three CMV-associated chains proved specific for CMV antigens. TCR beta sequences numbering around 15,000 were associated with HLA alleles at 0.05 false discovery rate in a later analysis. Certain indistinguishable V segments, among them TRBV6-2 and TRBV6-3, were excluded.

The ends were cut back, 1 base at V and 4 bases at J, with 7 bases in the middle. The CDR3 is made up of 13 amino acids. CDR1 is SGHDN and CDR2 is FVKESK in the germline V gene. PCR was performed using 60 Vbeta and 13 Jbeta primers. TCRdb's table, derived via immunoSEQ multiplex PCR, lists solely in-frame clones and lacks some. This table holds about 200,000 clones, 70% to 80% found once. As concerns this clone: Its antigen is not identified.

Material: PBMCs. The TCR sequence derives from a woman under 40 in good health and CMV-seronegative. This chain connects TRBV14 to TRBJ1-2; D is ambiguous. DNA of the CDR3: TGTGCCAGCAGCCAAGTGGAGGTCTATGGCTACACCTTC. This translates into CASSQVEVYGYTF. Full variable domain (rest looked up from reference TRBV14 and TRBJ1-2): EAGVTQFPSHSVIEKGQTVTLRCDPISGHDNLYWYRRVMGKEIKFLLHFVKESKQDESGMPNNRFLAERTGGTYSTLKVQPAELEDSGVYFCASSQVEVYGYTFGSGTRLTVV.